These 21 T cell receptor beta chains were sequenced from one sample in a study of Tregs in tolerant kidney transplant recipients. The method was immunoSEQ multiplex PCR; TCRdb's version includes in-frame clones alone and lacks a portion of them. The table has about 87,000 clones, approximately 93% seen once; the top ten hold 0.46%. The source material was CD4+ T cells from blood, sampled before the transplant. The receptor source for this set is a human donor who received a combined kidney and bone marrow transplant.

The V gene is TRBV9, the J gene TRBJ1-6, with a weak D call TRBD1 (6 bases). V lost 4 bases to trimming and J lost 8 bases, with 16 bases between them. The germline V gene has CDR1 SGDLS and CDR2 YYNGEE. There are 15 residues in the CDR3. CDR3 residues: CASSPHRVIDSPLHF. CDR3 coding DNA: TGTGCCAGCAGCCCCCACAGGGTGATTGATTCACCCCTCCACTTT. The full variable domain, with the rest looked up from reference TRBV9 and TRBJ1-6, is DSGVTQTPKHLITATGQRVTLRCSPRSGDLSVYWYQQSLDQGLQFLIQYYNGEERAKGNILERFSAQQFPDLHSELNLSSLELGDSALYFCASSPHRVIDSPLHFGNGTRLTVT.

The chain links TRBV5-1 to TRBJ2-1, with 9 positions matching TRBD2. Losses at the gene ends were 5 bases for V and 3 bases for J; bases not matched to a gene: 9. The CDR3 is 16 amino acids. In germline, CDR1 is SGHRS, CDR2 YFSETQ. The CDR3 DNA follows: TGCGCCAGCAGATATGGAACTAGCGGGTACTACAATGAGCAGTTCTTC. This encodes CASRYGTSGYYNEQFF.

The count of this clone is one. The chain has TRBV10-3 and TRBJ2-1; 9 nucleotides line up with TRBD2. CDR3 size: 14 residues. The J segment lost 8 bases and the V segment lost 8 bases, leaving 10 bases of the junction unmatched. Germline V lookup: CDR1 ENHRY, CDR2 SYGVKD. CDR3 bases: TGTGCCATCGGAGCGGGAGGATTTAATCATGAGCAGTTCTTC. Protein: CAIGAGGFNHEQFF.

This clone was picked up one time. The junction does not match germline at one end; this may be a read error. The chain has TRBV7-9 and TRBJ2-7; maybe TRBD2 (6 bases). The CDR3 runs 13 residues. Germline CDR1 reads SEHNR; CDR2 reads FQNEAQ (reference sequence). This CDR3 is CASSRGDSSEQYF. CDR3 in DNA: TGTGCCAGCAGCCGAGGGGACTCCTCCGAGCAGTACTTC.

The CDR3 protein is CAGQSGTLNSPLHF. The CDR3 coding sequence is TGTGCCGGGCAATCCGGGACACTAAATTCACCCCTCCACTTT. The chain joins TRBV30 to TRBJ1-6, with D perhaps matching TRBD1 (6 bases). V was trimmed by 8 bases and J by 7 bases, leaving 18 bases between them. In germline, CDR1 is GTSNPN, CDR2 SVGIG (reference sequence). The CDR3 is 14 amino acids. Full variable domain (rest looked up from reference TRBV30 and TRBJ1-6): SQTIHQWPATLVQPVGSPLSLECTVEGTSNPNLYWYRQAAGRGLQLLFYSVGIGQISSEVPQNLSASRPQDRQFILSSKKLLLSDSGFYLCAGQSGTLNSPLHFGNGTRLTVT.

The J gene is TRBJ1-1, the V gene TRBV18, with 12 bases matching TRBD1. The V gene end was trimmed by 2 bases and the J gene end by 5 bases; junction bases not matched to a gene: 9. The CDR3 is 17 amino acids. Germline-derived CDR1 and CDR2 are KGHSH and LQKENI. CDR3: CASSPRGTGGRRTEAFF. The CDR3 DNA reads TGTGCCAGCTCACCAAGAGGGACAGGGGGCCGGAGGACTGAAGCTTTCTTT.

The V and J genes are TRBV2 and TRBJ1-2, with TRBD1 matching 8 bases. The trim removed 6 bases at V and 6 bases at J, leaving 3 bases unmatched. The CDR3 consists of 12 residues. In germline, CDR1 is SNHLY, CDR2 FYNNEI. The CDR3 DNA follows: TGTGCCAGCAGGAAGACAGGGGATGGCTACACCTTC. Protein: CASRKTGDGYTF. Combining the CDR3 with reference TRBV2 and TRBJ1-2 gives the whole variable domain EPEVTQTPSHQVTQMGQEVILRCVPISNHLYFYWYRQILGQKVEFLVSFYNNEISEKSEIFDDQFSVERPDGSNFTLKIRSTKLEDSAMYFCASRKTGDGYTFGSGTRLTVV.

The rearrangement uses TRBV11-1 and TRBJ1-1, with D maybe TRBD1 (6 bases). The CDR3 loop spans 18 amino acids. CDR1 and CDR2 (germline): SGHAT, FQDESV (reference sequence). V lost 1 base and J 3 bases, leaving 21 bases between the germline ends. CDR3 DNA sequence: TGTGCCAGCAGCTTAGGGGGGGGCCTAACTTTCGGGGACACTGAAGCTTTCTTT. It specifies CASSLGGGLTFGDTEAFF.

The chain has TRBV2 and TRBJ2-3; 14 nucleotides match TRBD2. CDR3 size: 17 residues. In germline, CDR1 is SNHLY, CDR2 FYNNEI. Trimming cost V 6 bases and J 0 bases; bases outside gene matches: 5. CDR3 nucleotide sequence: TGTGCCAGCAGACGACTAGCGGGAGGGCCGAGCACAGATACGCAGTATTTT. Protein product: CASRRLAGGPSTDTQYF.

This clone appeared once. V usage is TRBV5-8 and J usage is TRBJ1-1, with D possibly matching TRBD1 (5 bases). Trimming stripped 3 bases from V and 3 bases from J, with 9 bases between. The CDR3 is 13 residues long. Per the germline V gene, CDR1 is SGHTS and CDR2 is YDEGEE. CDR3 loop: CASSSGGYTEAFF. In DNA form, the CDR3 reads TGTGCCAGCAGCTCGGGGGGGTACACTGAAGCTTTCTTT.

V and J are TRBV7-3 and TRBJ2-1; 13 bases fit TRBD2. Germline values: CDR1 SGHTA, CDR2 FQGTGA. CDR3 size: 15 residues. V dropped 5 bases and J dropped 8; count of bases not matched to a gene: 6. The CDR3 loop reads CASSPRTSGSDEQFF. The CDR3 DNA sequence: TGTGCCAGCAGCCCTCGGACTAGCGGGAGCGATGAGCAGTTCTTC.

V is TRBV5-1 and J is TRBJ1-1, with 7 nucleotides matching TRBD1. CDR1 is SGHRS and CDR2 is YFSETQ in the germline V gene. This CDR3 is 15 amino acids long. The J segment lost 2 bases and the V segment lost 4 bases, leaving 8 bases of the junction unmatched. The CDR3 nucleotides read TGCGCCAGCAGCCGAGCCGACAGGGAAAACACTGAAGCTTTCTTT. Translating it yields CASSRADRENTEAFF.

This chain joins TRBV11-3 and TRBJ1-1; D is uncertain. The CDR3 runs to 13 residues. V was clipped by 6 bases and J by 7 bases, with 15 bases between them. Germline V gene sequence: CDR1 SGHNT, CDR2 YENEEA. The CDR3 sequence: CASRSPPGSEAFF. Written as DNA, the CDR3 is TGTGCCAGCAGATCTCCCCCGGGAAGTGAAGCTTTCTTT.

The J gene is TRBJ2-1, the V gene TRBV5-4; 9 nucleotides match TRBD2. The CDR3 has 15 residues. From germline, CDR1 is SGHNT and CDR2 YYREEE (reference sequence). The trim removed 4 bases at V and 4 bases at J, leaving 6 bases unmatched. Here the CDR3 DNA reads TGTGCCAGCAGCCGTACTAGCGGGCATTACAATGAGCAGTTCTTC. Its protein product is CASSRTSGHYNEQFF. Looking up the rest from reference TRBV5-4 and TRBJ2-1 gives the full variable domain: ETGVTQSPTHLIKTRGQQVTLRCSSQSGHNTVSWYQQALGQGPQFIFQYYREEENGRGNFPPRFSGLQFPNYSSELNVNALELDDSALYLCASSRTSGHYNEQFFGPGTRLTVL.

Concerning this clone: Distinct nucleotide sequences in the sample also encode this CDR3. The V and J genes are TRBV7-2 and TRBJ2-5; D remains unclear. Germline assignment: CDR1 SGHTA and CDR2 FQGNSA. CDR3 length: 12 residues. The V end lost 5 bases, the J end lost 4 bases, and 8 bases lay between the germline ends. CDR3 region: CASSLTRETQYF. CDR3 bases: TGTGCCAGCAGCCTAACGAGAGAGACCCAGTACTTC.

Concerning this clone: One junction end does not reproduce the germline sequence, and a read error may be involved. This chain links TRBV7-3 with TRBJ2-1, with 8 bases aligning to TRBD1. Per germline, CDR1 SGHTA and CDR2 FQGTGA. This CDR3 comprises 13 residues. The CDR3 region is CASSETPGQAGLF. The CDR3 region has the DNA TGTGCCAGCAGCGAAACCCCGGGACAGGCGGGACTCTTC.

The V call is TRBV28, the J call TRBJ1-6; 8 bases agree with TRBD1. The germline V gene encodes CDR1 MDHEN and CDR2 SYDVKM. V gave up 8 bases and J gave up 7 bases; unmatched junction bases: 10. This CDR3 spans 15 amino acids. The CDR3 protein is CASLGKGQGNSPLHF. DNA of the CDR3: TGTGCCAGCCTAGGGAAAGGACAGGGCAATTCACCCCTCCACTTT.

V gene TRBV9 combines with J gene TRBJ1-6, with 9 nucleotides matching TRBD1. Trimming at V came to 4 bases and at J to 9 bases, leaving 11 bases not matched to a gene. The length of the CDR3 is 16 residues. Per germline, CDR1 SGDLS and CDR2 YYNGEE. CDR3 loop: CASSPWTGAVGSPLHF. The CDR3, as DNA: TGTGCCAGCAGCCCATGGACAGGGGCGGTGGGTTCACCCCTCCACTTT.

CDR3 coding DNA: TGTGCCAGCAGCTCCAACAGGGGGATCAATCAGCCCCAGCATTTT. This translates into CASSSNRGINQPQHF. This rearrangement joins TRBV7-2 to TRBJ1-5, with 8 bases that match TRBD1. V lost 4 bases and J lost 3; bases outside the gene matches: 5. This CDR3 comprises 15 residues. CDR1 is SGHTA, CDR2 FQGNSA, per germline.

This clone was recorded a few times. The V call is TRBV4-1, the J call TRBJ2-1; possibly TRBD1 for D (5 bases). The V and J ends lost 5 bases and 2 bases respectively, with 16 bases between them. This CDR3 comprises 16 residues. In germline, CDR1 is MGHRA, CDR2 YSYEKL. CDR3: CASSAVGQGTYNEQFF. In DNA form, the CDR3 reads TGCGCCAGCAGCGCCGTAGGTCAGGGAACCTACAATGAGCAGTTCTTC.

The CDR3 region is CASSGLVSDTQYF. Here the CDR3 DNA reads TGTGCCAGTAGCGGACTAGTTTCCGATACGCAGTATTTT. V and J are TRBV19 and TRBJ2-3; 7 nucleotides line up with TRBD2. This CDR3 comprises 13 residues. The ends lost 6 bases at V and 6 bases at J; junction bases unmatched: 6. In germline, CDR1 is LNHDA, CDR2 SQIVND (reference sequence).